This T cell receptor beta chain was recorded in a study of blood T cell repertoires in COVID-19. Study-wide background: Collection of acute and convalescent COVID-19 samples took place in the United States, Italy and Spain. T cells, B-cell-depleted T cells, or PBMCs supplied cDNA or gDNA.

The trim removed 4 bases at V and 7 bases at J, leaving 7 bases unmatched. The CDR3 has 14 amino acids. Per germline, CDR1 MGHRA and CDR2 YSYEKL. In the authors' methods: Reference gene primer amplification gave estimated nucleated cell counts. The protocol was immunoSEQ multiplex PCR, while the TCRdb copy is restricted to in-frame clones and leaves out a portion. V and J calls and clone size are as listed in that table; D and trimming were resolved from the DNA. This table has some 200,000 clones, about 90% appearing once. The sequenced sample was peripheral blood. This receptor was identified in a young man with acute or convalescent COVID-19. The chain recombines TRBV4-1 with TRBJ1-1; 9 bases align to TRBD1. CDR3 DNA: TGCGCCAGCAGCCTTTCCGGGGGACAGGGTGAAGCTTTCTTT. Its translation is CASSLSGGQGEAFF.